The next 14 T cell receptor beta chains were all read from a single sample in a study of T cells after posttransplantation cyclophosphamide. TCRdb keeps only in-frame clones here, not all; method: immunoSEQ multiplex PCR. The sample includes fewer than 30,000 clones, around 88% of them seen just once. What was sequenced was PBMCs. Every receptor here comes from a woman aged 60-75 years with a blood cancer, CMV-positive, and with a related stem cell donor.

The DNA of the CDR3 is TGTGCCAGCAGCTTAGGTTTTCTTTCCACAGATACGCAGTATTTT. Encoded protein: CASSLGFLSTDTQYF. The chain has TRBV7-8 and TRBJ2-3; D call uncertain. The CDR3 sequence is 15 residues long. Trimming shortened V by 1 base and J by 2 bases, and 10 bases separated the two germline ends. The V gene's germline CDR1 is SGHVS and CDR2 FQNEAQ.

This chain joins TRBV5-1 and TRBJ1-2; 12 nucleotides align to TRBD1. Trimming took 0 bases from V and 8 from J; bases not matched to a gene: 8. This CDR3 is 16 amino acids long. The germline CDR1 and CDR2 sequences are SGHRS and YFSETQ. CDR3 sequence reads: CASSLEAGQGARGYTF. The CDR3 coding sequence is TGCGCCAGCAGCTTGGAAGCGGGACAGGGGGCGCGGGGCTACACCTTC.

The chain recombines TRBV5-1 with TRBJ1-4; D not certain. Trimming pared 4 bases from V and 12 bases from J, leaving 19 bases between. This CDR3 is 14 amino acids long. CDR1 is SGHRS, CDR2 YFSETQ, per germline. CDR3 nucleotide sequence: TGCGCCAGCAGCCTGGACGGAGCCGCCGGGGAACTGTTTTTT. This gives the protein CASSLDGAAGELFF.

The genes are TRBV19 and TRBJ1-1; D might be TRBD1 (6 bases). The germline gives CDR1 LNHDA, CDR2 SQIVND (reference sequence). The CDR3 spans 13 residues. Trimming pared 8 bases from V and 5 bases from J, leaving 15 bases between. CDR3 residues: CASVRGLGTEAFF. DNA of the CDR3: TGTGCCAGTGTCAGGGGCTTGGGGACTGAAGCTTTCTTT.

This clone was detected a few times. The V and J genes are TRBV27 and TRBJ1-2; D perhaps matches TRBD1 (6 bases). Trimming left V 5 bases short and J 3 bases short, with 13 bases between. The V gene's germline CDR1 is MNHEY and CDR2 SMNVEV (reference sequence). This CDR3 region has 14 residues. This chain's CDR3 is CASSPYTGHYGYTF. The CDR3 DNA reads as TGTGCCAGCAGTCCTTATACAGGGCACTATGGCTACACCTTC.

This sequence joins TRBV5-8 and TRBJ2-1; 10 nucleotides agree with TRBD2. CDR3 length: 15 amino acids. The trim removed 3 bases at V and 7 bases at J, leaving 7 bases unmatched. Germline loops: CDR1 SGHTS, CDR2 YDEGEE. This CDR3 reads CASSSQGLAANEQFF. The DNA of the CDR3 is TGTGCCAGCAGCTCCCAAGGACTAGCGGCGAATGAGCAGTTCTTC.

This clone was seen only once. The chain has TRBV5-1 and TRBJ2-3; 7 bases are a match to TRBD2. Germline loops: CDR1 SGHRS, CDR2 YFSETQ. Trimming took 4 bases from V and 0 from J; bases not matched to a gene: 8. This CDR3 has 16 residues. The CDR3 nucleotides are TGCGCCAGCAGCCCAAGCAAAGCGGGAAGCACAGATACGCAGTATTTT. Its translation is CASSPSKAGSTDTQYF. The whole variable domain, filled in from reference TRBV5-1 and TRBJ2-3, reads KAGVTQTPRYLIKTRGQQVTLSCSPISGHRSVSWYQQTPGQGLQFLFEYFSETQRNKGNFPGRFSGRQFSNSRSEMNVSTLELGDSALYLCASSPSKAGSTDTQYFGPGTRLTVL.

This clone showed up just once. J is TRBJ1-5 and V is TRBV19; 7 nucleotides align to TRBD1. The junction had 4 bases not matched to a gene; V was cut back by 5 bases and J by 3 bases. The CDR3 covers 14 residues. CDR1 and CDR2 (germline): LNHDA, SQIVND (reference sequence). For the CDR3, the DNA is TGTGCCAGTAGTGTTAGGGGGCTCAATCAGCCCCAGCATTTT. Translation gives CASSVRGLNQPQHF.

This sequence joins TRBV4-1 and TRBJ2-1, with TRBD1 identical over 8 bases. Germline assignment: CDR1 MGHRA and CDR2 YSYEKL. The CDR3 has 16 residues. The J segment lost 4 bases and the V segment lost 4 bases, leaving 9 bases of the junction unmatched. The CDR3 DNA sequence: TGCGCCAGCAGCCGATATGGGGACAGGACTTACAATGAGCAGTTCTTC. Its translation is CASSRYGDRTYNEQFF.

The chain couples TRBV2 to TRBJ1-1; the D gene is possibly TRBD1 (5 bases). V was shortened by 4 bases and J by 6 bases, with 9 bases between the two germline ends. Germline V gene data show CDR1 as SNHLY and CDR2 as FYNNEI. The CDR3 runs 12 residues. The CDR3 coding sequence is TGTGCCAGCAGTGGCAGGGTTGCTGAAGCTTTCTTT. Protein product: CASSGRVAEAFF. The full variable domain, with the rest looked up from reference TRBV2 and TRBJ1-1, is EPEVTQTPSHQVTQMGQEVILRCVPISNHLYFYWYRQILGQKVEFLVSFYNNEISEKSEIFDDQFSVERPDGSNFTLKIRSTKLEDSAMYFCASSGRVAEAFFGQGTRLTVV.

This clone was detected once. The chain combines TRBV7-3 with TRBJ2-3; TRBD2 aligns across 11 bases. With 8 bases clipped from V and 5 bases from J, the junction kept 6 bases outside the gene matches. This CDR3 contains 14 residues. The germline V gene encodes CDR1 SGHTA and CDR2 FQGTGA. CDR3 in DNA: TGTGCCAGCTCGACAGGGACTAGCGGAGATACGCAGTATTTT. Protein product: CASSTGTSGDTQYF.

The V and J genes are TRBV15 and TRBJ2-3; D perhaps matches TRBD2 (6 bases). The V end lost 1 base, the J end lost 8 bases, and 13 bases lay between the germline ends. CDR1 LNHNV and CDR2 YYDKDF come from the germline V gene (reference sequence). CDR3 length equals 14 residues. The CDR3 DNA is TGTGCCACCAGCAGAGGGGACTCCCCAGGTACGCAGTATTTT. Protein product: CATSRGDSPGTQYF.

The chain recombines TRBV9 with TRBJ1-4; the D gene is possibly TRBD1 (5 bases). The CDR3 has 15 amino acids. Germline V gene lookup returns CDR1 SGDLS and CDR2 YYNGEE. V shed 0 bases and J shed 5 bases, with 11 bases lying between them. CDR3 region: CASSVGGLLNEKLFF. CDR3 in DNA: TGTGCCAGCAGCGTAGGGGGACTACTAAATGAAAAACTGTTTTTT.

The chain combines TRBV5-1 with TRBJ2-2; no clear D. The CDR3 consists of 14 residues. CDR1 is SGHRS, CDR2 YFSETQ, per germline. Trimming cost V 0 bases and J 0 bases, with 3 bases left between them. CDR3 coding DNA: TGCGCCAGCAGCTTGGCTGCGAACACCGGGGAGCTGTTTTTT. Its protein is CASSLAANTGELFF.